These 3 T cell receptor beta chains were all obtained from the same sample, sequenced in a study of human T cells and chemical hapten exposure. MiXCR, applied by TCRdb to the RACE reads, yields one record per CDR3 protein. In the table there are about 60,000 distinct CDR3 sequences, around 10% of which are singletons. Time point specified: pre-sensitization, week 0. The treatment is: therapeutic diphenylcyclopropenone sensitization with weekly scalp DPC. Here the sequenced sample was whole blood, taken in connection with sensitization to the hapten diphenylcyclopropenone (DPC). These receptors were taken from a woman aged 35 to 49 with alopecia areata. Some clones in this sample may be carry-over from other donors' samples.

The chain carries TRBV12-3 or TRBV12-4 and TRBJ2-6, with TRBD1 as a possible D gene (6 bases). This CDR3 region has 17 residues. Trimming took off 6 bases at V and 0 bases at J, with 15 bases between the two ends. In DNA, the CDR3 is TGTGCCAGCAGACCTACAGGGATCTACTCTGGGGCCAACGTCCTGACTTTC. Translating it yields CASRPTGIYSGANVLTF.

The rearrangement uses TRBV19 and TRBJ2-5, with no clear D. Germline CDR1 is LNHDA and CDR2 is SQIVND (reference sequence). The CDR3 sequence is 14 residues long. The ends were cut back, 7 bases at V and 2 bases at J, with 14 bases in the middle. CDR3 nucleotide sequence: TGTGCCAGTACCATGGGAAGTGGGCAAGAGACCCAGTACTTC. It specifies CASTMGSGQETQYF.

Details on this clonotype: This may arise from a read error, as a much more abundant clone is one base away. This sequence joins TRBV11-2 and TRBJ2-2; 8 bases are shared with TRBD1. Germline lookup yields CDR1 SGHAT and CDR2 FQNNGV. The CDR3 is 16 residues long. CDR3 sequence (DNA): TGTGTCAGCAGCTTAGAGGCAGGGGGCTCGACCGGGGAGCTGTTTTTT. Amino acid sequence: CVSSLEAGGSTGELFF.